This TCR beta chain appears in the sequencing data of a study of cytomegalovirus exposure and HLA in healthy donors. Study-level information: Genotyping of 430 or so donors showed that roughly 80% belonged to the Caucasian-associated ancestry cluster.

Study observations and caveats: TCR sequences were mostly rare, though some public TCRs occurred in many donors. Follow-up analysis seemed to connect common viral pathogens with several of the most significant clusters identified.

The germline CDR1 and CDR2 sequences are SNHLY and FYNNEI. The CDR3 loop spans 16 amino acids. Unmatched junction bases numbered 1, after V lost 1 base and J lost 0 bases. This clone occurred once. Its antigen remains unknown. It was with 60 Vbeta and 13 Jbeta primers that the PCR ran. Data came from immunoSEQ multiplex PCR; TCRdb stores just in-frame clones and leaves some out. The table records some 160,000 clones, 65% to 85% of them present only once. The sequence was collected from a male donor in good health and CMV-seronegative. This sequence joins TRBV2 and TRBJ2-5; 11 nucleotides line up with TRBD2. The sample was PBMCs. CDR3 residues: CASSEGLAGYQETQYF. The DNA of the CDR3 is TGTGCCAGCAGTGAAGGACTAGCGGGGTACCAAGAGACCCAGTACTTC. The full variable domain, completed using reference TRBV2 and TRBJ2-5, is EPEVTQTPSHQVTQMGQEVILRCVPISNHLYFYWYRQILGQKVEFLVSFYNNEISEKSEIFDDQFSVERPDGSNFTLKIRSTKLEDSAMYFCASSEGLAGYQETQYFGPGTRLLVL.